A single sample gave rise to the 20 T cell receptor beta chains below, sequenced in a study of T-cell memory formation after mild COVID-19. MiXCR, applied by TCRdb to the 5' RACE reads, yields one record per CDR3 protein. The sample contains 300,000 to 350,000 distinct CDR3 sequences, approximately 13% of which appear only once. Input material: PBMCs or a T cell subset sorted from them (not recorded which). Every receptor here comes from a man between 18 and 29 years old who had mild COVID-19 (a few samples of this study predate the infection). Cell type and time point are not known.

A few counts support this clonotype. The V and J genes are TRBV20-1 and TRBJ2-3, with 8 nucleotides matching TRBD2. The V and J ends lost 1 base and 2 bases, in that order; junction bases with no gene match: 8. This CDR3 is built from 16 residues. The germline CDR1 and CDR2 sequences are DFQATT and SNEGSKA (reference sequence). This CDR3 reads CSARAPGAGATDTQYF. CDR3 DNA sequence: TGCAGTGCTAGAGCACCAGGAGCGGGGGCCACAGATACGCAGTATTTT.

This clonotype came up many times. V gene TRBV20-1 combines with J gene TRBJ2-1; 8 bases agree with TRBD1. CDR3 length: 15 residues. J lost 4 bases, V lost 6 bases, and 11 bases had no gene match. Germline loops: CDR1 DFQATT, CDR2 SNEGSKA (reference sequence). For the CDR3, the DNA is TGCAGTGCAGCAGTTGCAGGGGGCCCTTACAATGAGCAGTTCTTC. Its translation is CSAAVAGGPYNEQFF.

The chain employs TRBV28 and TRBJ2-5, with 8 positions matching TRBD1. The CDR3 is made up of 15 amino acids. The V gene's germline CDR1 is MDHEN and CDR2 SYDVKM. With V trimmed by 5 bases and J by 5 bases, 10 bases remained unmatched. CDR3 sequence (DNA): TGTGCCAGCAGTGAGAGCCAGACAGGGGACGAGACCCAGTACTTC. This codes for CASSESQTGDETQYF.

CDR3 amino acids: CASMAGEQYF. As DNA, the CDR3 is TGCGCCAGCATGGCGGGCGAGCAGTACTTC. The chain combines TRBV10-2 with TRBJ2-7, with D maybe TRBD2 (5 bases). The CDR3 is 10 residues long. Germline CDR1 is WSHSY and CDR2 is SAAADI. V lost 7 bases to trimming and J lost 6 bases, with 7 bases between them.

This clonotype was found many times. V is TRBV6-5 and J is TRBJ2-5, with a possible D match to TRBD2 (6 bases). Germline-derived CDR1 and CDR2 are MNHEY and SVGAGI. The CDR3 runs to 16 residues. Trimming removed 6 bases from V and 5 bases from J, with 22 bases in between. This CDR3 is CASRSPGLTLGETQYF. In DNA form, the CDR3 reads TGTGCCAGCAGGTCTCCGGGACTCACACTGGGGGAGACCCAGTACTTC.

In its sample, this clonotype was seen a few times. The chain combines TRBV9 with TRBJ1-1; possible D gene TRBD1, 6 bases. The length of the CDR3 is 17 residues. The V end lost 0 bases, the J end lost 7 bases, and 22 bases lay between the germline ends. Germline-derived CDR1 and CDR2 are SGDLS and YYNGEE. CDR3: CASSVDATGILSLEAFF. CDR3 bases: TGTGCCAGCAGCGTAGATGCGACAGGCATTTTGTCACTTGAAGCTTTCTTT.

This clonotype was recorded a few times. The chain joins TRBV4-3 to TRBJ1-2; possible D gene TRBD1, 6 bases. This CDR3 comprises 15 residues. Germline lookup yields CDR1 LGHNA and CDR2 YSLEER. V was trimmed by 3 bases and J by 4 bases, leaving 15 bases between them. In DNA, the CDR3 is TGCGCCAGCAGCCACAAGTCGACAGGATTCTATGGCTACACCTTC. This sequence encodes CASSHKSTGFYGYTF.

V gene TRBV5-1 combines with J gene TRBJ2-2; D unclear. Germline CDR1 SGHRS, CDR2 YFSETQ. The CDR3 has 14 residues. V was clipped by 6 bases and J by 1 base, with 10 bases between them. CDR3 region: CASNQFGNTGELFF. The CDR3 DNA sequence: TGCGCCAGCAACCAATTCGGGAACACCGGGGAGCTGTTTTTT.

This clonotype showed up just a few times. The chain uses TRBV6-2 or TRBV6-3 and TRBJ2-1; 7 bases are a match to TRBD1. Germline CDR1 is MNHEY and CDR2 is SVGEGT. Unmatched junction bases numbered 4, after V lost 5 bases and J lost 3 bases. The CDR3 is 14 amino acids. The CDR3 coding sequence is TGTGCCAGCAGTCAACGACAGGGCTACAATGAGCAGTTCTTC. Encoded protein: CASSQRQGYNEQFF.

The chain combines TRBV6-5 with TRBJ2-1; D gene unclear. Germline CDR1 MNHEY, CDR2 SVGAGI. There are 11 residues in the CDR3. The V end lost 10 bases, the J end lost 7 bases, and 11 bases lay between the germline ends. The DNA for the CDR3 is TGTGCCACCCGTTCCGGGAATGAGCAGTTCTTC. The encoded protein is CATRSGNEQFF.

This clonotype was seen a few times. V and J are TRBV20-1 and TRBJ1-1; maybe TRBD1 (5 bases). This CDR3 comprises 13 residues. V lost 2 bases, J lost 2 bases, and 9 bases lay in between. CDR1 DFQATT and CDR2 SNEGSKA come from the germline V gene (reference sequence). The CDR3 region has the DNA TGCAGTGCTAGACCCGACAGTAACACTGAAGCTTTCTTT. This gives the protein CSARPDSNTEAFF.

The rearrangement links TRBV12-5 to TRBJ2-7; D is possibly TRBD1 or TRBD2 (6 bases each). Germline lookup yields CDR1 LGHNT and CDR2 FRNRAP. Deletions cut 0 bases from V and 5 bases from J, with 11 bases between. The CDR3 loop spans 14 amino acids. The CDR3 region has the DNA TGTGCTAGTGGTTTGGTACCCGGGGGCGACGAGCAGTACTTC. It translates to CASGLVPGGDEQYF.

CDR3 region: CSATLLAGGSGAQYF. The CDR3 nucleotides read TGCAGTGCTACTCTGTTAGCGGGGGGCTCGGGGGCCCAGTACTTC. The chain carries TRBV20-1 and TRBJ2-5, with 10 bases fitting TRBD2. The ends lost 4 bases at V and 9 bases at J; junction bases unmatched: 14. The CDR3 covers 15 residues. Germline V gives CDR1 DFQATT, CDR2 SNEGSKA (reference sequence).

The rearrangement uses TRBV4-2 and TRBJ2-3; 7 bases are a match to TRBD1. The CDR3 is 14 amino acids. The junction had 7 bases not matched to a gene; V was cut back by 4 bases and J by 6 bases. The germline V gene has CDR1 LGHNA and CDR2 YNFKEQ. In DNA form, the CDR3 reads TGTGCCAGCAGCCGCGCTGGGACAGACGATACGCAGTATTTT. It codes for CASSRAGTDDTQYF.

This clonotype has more than one count but fewer than ten. J is TRBJ2-7 and V is TRBV6-4; 8 bases fit TRBD1. The CDR3 sequence is 10 residues long. The germline gives CDR1 MRHNA, CDR2 SNTAGT. The CDR3, as DNA: TGTGCCAGCAGTGCCTTGACAGGGGAGGTC. It encodes CASSALTGEV.

The table lists this clonotype with a few counts. The chain links TRBV5-1 to TRBJ2-5; 7 bases are a match to TRBD2. CDR3 length: 16 amino acids. Germline CDR1 and CDR2: SGHRS and YFSETQ. J was trimmed by 4 bases and V by 4 bases; bases with no gene match: 13. The CDR3 region has the DNA TGCGCCAGCAGCCGGTCCACGGGGGGATGGCGAGAGACCCAGTACTTC. It encodes CASSRSTGGWRETQYF.

This chain joins TRBV12-3 or TRBV12-4 and TRBJ2-5; 10 positions agree with TRBD1. This CDR3 spans 15 amino acids. J gave up 4 bases and V 2 bases, and 4 bases lay outside the gene matches. DNA for the CDR3: TGTGCCAGCAGTTTATGGGACAGGGGTGGAGAGACCCAGTACTTC. Encoded protein: CASSLWDRGGETQYF.

This clonotype was picked up a small number of times. The CDR3 bases are TGTGCCAGTAGTTGGGAGTTTGATTCACCCCTCCACTTT. Translation gives CASSWEFDSPLHF. The rearrangement links TRBV19 to TRBJ1-6; no firm D call. Germline CDR1 LNHDA, CDR2 SQIVND (reference sequence). Trimming stripped 5 bases from V and 8 bases from J, with 10 bases between. The CDR3 is 13 amino acids.

This clonotype was counted at least ten times. The V call is TRBV6-5, the J call TRBJ1-6, with no clear D. The CDR3 is 13 amino acids. V was cut by 6 bases and J by 9 bases, with 12 bases left in between. CDR1 MNHEY and CDR2 SVGAGI come from the germline V gene. CDR3 sequence reads: CASSPRGGSPLHF. The CDR3 coding sequence is TGTGCCAGCAGCCCGCGGGGTGGTTCACCCCTCCACTTT.

The V and J genes are TRBV20-1 and TRBJ2-3; D tentatively reads TRBD1 or TRBD2 (5 bases each). Germline CDR1 is DFQATT and CDR2 is SNEGSKA (reference sequence). V lost 1 base and J 1 base, leaving 9 bases between the germline ends. The CDR3 sequence is 14 residues long. DNA of the CDR3: TGCAGTGCTAGAGCCGGGACGGGCACAGATACGCAGTATTTT. It yields the protein CSARAGTGTDTQYF.